The sequence of this TCR beta chain was determined in a study of blood T cells in healthy people across ages. It was with a sample-barcoded 5' primer and a J-beta primer mix that a second PCR of about 7 to 12 cycles was run. TCRdb re-derived calls from the 5' RACE reads in MiXCR, one entry per CDR3 protein. The table records 550,000 to 700,000 distinct CDR3 sequences, 27% of them present only once. Only a few counts were recorded for this clonotype. The CDR3 consists of 14 residues. CDR1 is SQVTM, CDR2 ANQGSEA, per germline. The receptor was derived from a woman aged 70 to 79 in good health. V is TRBV29-1 and J is TRBJ2-1; no clear D gene. The better agreement between TRBJ2-7 and the DNA end casts doubt on the J call. The sequencing sample was made of blood. CDR3 loop: CSVEGTSAFDEQYF. DNA for the CDR3: TGCAGCGTTGAGGGAACATCCGCTTTCGACGAGCAGTACTTC.